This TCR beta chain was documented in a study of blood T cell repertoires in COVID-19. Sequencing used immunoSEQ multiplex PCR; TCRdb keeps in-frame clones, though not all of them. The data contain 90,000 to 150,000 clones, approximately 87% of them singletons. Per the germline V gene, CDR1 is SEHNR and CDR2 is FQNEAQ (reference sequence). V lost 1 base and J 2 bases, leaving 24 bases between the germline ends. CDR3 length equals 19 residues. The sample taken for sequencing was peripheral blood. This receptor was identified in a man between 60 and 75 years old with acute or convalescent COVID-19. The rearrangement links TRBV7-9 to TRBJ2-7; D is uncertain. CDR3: CASSLGSQAPLITTYEQYF. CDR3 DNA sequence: TGTGCCAGCAGCTTAGGAAGCCAGGCTCCCCTTATTACAACCTACGAGCAGTACTTC.